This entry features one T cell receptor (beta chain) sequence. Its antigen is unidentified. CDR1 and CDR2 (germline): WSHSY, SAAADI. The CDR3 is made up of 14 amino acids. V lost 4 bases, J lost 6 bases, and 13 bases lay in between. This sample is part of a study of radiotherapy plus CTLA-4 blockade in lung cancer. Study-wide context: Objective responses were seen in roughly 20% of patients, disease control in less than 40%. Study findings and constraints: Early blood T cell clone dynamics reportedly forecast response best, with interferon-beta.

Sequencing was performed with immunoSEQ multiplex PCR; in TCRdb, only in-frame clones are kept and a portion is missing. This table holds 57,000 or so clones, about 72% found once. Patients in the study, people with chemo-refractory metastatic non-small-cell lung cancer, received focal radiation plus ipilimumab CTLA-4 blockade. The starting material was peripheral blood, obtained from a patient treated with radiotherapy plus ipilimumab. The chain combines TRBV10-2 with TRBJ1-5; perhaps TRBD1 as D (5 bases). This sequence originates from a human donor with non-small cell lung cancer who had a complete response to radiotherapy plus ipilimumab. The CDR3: CASSGGTVAQPQHF. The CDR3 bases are TGCGCCAGCAGTGGTGGGACCGTGGCTCAGCCCCAGCATTTT.